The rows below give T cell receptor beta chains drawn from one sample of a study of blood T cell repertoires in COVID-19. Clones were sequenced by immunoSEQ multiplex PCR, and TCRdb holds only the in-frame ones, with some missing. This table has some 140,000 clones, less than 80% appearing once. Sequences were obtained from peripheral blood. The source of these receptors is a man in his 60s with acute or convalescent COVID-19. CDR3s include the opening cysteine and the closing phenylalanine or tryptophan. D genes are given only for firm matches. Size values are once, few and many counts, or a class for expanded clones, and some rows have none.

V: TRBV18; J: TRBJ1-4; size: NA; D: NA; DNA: TGTGCCAGCTCACGTTCGGGGGGAACTAATGAAAAACTGTTTTTT; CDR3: CASSRSGGTNEKLFF
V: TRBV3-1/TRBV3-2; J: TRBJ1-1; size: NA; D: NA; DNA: TGTGCCAGCAGCCACGGACAGCAGAACACTGAAGCTTTCTTT; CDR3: CASSHGQQNTEAFF
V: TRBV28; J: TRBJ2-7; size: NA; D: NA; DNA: TGTGCCAGCAGCTCCGGTGGGGGCATATACGAGCAGTACTTC; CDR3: CASSSGGGIYEQYF
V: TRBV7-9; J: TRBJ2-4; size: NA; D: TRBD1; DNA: TGTGCCAGCAGCAAACGGACAGGGGTAGCCAAAAACATTCAGTACTTC; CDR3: CASSKRTGVAKNIQYF
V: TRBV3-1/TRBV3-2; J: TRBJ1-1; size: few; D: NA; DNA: TGTGCCAGCAGCCAAACCGGGAGTAACACTGAAGCTTTCTTT; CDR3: CASSQTGSNTEAFF
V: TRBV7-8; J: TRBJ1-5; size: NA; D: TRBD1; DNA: TGTGCCAGCAGCTTAAACAGGGGGCGTGATCAGCCCCAGCATTTT; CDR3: CASSLNRGRDQPQHF
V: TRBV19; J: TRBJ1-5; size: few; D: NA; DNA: TGTGCCAGTAGTATAAAGGGGAATCAGCCCCAGCATTTT; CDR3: CASSIKGNQPQHF
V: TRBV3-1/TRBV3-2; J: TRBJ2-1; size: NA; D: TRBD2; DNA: TGTGCCAGCAGCCAACTAGCGGGGGGGGGAAACAATGAGCAGTTCTTC; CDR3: CASSQLAGGGNNEQFF
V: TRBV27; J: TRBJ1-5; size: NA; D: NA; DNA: TGTGCCAGCAGTTTATTAGGACCTGAGGGTCCCCAGCATTTT; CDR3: CASSLLGPEGPQHF
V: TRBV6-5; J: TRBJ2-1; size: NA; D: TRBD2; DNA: TGTGCCAGCAGTTACCCCACTAGCGGGAGGGTCGAGCAGTTCTTC; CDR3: CASSYPTSGRVEQFF
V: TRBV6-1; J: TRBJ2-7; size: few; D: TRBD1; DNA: TGTGCCAGCAGTGACGGGGACAGGTCCTACGAGCAGTACTTC; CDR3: CASSDGDRSYEQYF
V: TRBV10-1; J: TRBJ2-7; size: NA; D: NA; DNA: TGCGCCAGTATCTACGAGCAGTACTTC; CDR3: CASIYEQYF
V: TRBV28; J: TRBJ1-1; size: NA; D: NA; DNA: TGTGCCAGCAGTTTTGTTCAGGGTTTGAGAACTGAAGCTTTCTTT; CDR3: CASSFVQGLRTEAFF
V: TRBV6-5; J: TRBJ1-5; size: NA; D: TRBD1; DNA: TGTGCCAGCAGTTCACTCCAGGGGGCGCCGAGTCAGCCCCAGCATTTT; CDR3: CASSSLQGAPSQPQHF
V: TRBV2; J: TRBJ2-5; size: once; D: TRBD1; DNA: TGTGCCAGCCGGGACAGGGTAGGAGAGACCCAGTACTTC; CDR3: CASRDRVGETQYF
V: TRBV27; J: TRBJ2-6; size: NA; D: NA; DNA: TGTGCCAGCAGTCCTGAGGTCGGGGCCAACGTCCTGACTTTC; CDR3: CASSPEVGANVLTF
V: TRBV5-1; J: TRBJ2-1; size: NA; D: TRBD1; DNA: TGCGCCAGCAGCCCCCAGGACAGGGGGGCAAATGAGCAGTTCTTC; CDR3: CASSPQDRGANEQFF
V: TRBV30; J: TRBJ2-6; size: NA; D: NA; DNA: TGTGCCTGGACCCGTCCGGGATTAGGGCCTTTTGGGGCCAACGTCCTGACTTTC; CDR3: CAWTRPGLGPFGANVLTF
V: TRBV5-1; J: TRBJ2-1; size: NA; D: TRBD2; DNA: TGCGCCAGCAGCGAGTCTAGCGGTGAGCAGTTCTTC; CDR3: CASSESSGEQFF
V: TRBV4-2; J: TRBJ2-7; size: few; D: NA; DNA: TGTGCCAGCAGCCAAGATCTGAGAGGGCGGGGCGAGCAGTACTTC; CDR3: CASSQDLRGRGEQYF
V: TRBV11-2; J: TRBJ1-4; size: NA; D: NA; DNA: TGTGCCAGCAGCTACGTGCCCGGGATCAACGAAAAACTGTTTTTT; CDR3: CASSYVPGINEKLFF
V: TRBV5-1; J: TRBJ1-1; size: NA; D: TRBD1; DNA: TGCGCCAGCAGCCCGTCACAGGGGAGCACTGAAGCTTTCTTT; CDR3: CASSPSQGSTEAFF
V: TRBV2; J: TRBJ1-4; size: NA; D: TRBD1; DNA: TGTGCCAGCAGGGGGACAGGGTGGGGTGAAAAACTGTTTTTT; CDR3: CASRGTGWGEKLFF
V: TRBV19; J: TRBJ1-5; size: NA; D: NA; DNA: TGTGCCAGTAGTAGGGCAGGGCTTTATCAGCCCCAGCATTTT; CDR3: CASSRAGLYQPQHF
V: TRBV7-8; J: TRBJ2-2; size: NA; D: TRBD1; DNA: TGTGCCAGCAGTCTAGGACAGGGGCCCACCGGGGAGCTGTTTTTT; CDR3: CASSLGQGPTGELFF
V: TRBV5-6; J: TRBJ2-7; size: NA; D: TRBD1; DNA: TGTGCCAGCAGCATCGGACAGGGATCCTACGAGCAGTACTTC; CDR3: CASSIGQGSYEQYF
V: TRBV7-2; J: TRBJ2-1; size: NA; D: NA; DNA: TGTGCCAGCGGCTACCCTTGGGGCGAGCAGTTCTTC; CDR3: CASGYPWGEQFF
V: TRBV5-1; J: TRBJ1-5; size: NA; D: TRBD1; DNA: TGCGCCAGCAGCCTTGGGACAGGGGTTCAGCCCCAGCATTTT; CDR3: CASSLGTGVQPQHF
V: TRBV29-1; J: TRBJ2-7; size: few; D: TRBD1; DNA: TGCAGCGTATTAACAGGGGGTGAGCAGTACTTC; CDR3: CSVLTGGEQYF
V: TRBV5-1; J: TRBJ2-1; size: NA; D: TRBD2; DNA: TGCGCCAGCAGCTTGTCGACTAGCGGGCTCTCCTACAATGAGCAGTTCTTC; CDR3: CASSLSTSGLSYNEQFF
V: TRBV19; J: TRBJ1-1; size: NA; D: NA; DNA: TGTGCCAGTCAGGTGGCCTTCGCGGGGGCTGAAGCTTTCTTT; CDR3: CASQVAFAGAEAFF
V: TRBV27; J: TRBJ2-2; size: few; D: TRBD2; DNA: TGTGCCAGCAGTTTACTCGCGGGAGGGCCAAGTCGCGGGGAGCTGTTTTTT; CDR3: CASSLLAGGPSRGELFF
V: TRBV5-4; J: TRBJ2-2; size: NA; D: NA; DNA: TGTGCCAGCAGCACGAGACAGGCCCAATACACCGGGGAGCTGTTTTTT; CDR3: CASSTRQAQYTGELFF
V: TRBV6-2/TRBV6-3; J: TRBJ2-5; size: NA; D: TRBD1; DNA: TGTGCCAGCAGTTACGGCCGGGACAGGGCTGGAAAGACCCAGTACTTC; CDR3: CASSYGRDRAGKTQYF
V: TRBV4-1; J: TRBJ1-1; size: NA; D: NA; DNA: TGCGCCAGCAGCCAGGCGGGACGCCGGGACCCTAACACTGAAGCTTTCTTT; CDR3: CASSQAGRRDPNTEAFF
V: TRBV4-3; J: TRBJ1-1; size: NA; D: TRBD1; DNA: TGCGCCAGCAGCCAATACAGGGGGACTGAAGCTTTCTTT; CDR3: CASSQYRGTEAFF
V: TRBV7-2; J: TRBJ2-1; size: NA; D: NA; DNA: TGTGCCAGCAGCTTAATGGGGGGGCTCAATGAGCAGTTCTTC; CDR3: CASSLMGGLNEQFF